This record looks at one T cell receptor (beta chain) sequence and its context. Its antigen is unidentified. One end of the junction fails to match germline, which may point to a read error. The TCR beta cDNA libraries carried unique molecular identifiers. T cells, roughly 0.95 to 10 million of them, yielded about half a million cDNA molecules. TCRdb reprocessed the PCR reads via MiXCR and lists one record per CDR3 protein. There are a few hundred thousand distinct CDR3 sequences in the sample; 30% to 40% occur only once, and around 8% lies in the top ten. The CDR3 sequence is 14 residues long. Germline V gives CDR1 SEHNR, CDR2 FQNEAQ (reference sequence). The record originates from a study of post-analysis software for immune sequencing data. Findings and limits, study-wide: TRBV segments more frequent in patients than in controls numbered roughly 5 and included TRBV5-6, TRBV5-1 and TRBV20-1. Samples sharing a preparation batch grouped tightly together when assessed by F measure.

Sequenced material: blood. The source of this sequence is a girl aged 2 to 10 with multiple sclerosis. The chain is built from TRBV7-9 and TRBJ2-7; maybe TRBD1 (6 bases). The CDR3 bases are TGTGCCAGCACCTTAGCAGGGGCCCACTACGAGCAGTACTTC. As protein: CASTLAGAHYEQYF.